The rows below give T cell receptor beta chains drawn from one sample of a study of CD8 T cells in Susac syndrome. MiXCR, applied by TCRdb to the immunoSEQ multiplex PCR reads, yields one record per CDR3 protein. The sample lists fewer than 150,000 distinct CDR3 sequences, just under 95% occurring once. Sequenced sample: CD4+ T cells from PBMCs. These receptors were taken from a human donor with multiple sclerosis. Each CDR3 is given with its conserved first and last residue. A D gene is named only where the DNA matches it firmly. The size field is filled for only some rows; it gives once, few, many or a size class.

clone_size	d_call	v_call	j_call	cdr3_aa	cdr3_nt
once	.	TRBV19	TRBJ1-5	CASSIPWQESGWSQHF	TGTGCCAGTAGTATACCGTGGCAGGAGTCCGGTTGGAGCCAGCATTTT
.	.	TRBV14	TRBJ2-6	CASSQVAGANVLTF	TGTGCCAGCAGCCAGGTAGCTGGAGCCAACGTCCTGACTTTC
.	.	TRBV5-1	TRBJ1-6	CASSFEDIGTSPLHF	TGCGCCAGCAGCTTTGAGGACATCGGAACTTCACCCCTCCACTTT
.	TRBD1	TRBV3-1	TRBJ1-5	CASSQDSGQGLSPQHF	TGTGCCAGCAGCCAAGACTCGGGACAGGGGTTGTCACCCCAGCATTTT
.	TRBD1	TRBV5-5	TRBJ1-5	CASSWDRVDQPQHF	TGTGCCAGCAGCTGGGACAGGGTGGATCAGCCCCAGCATTTT
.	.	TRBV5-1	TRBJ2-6	CASSSDASGANVLTF	TGCGCCAGCAGCTCGGACGCCTCTGGGGCCAACGTCCTGACTTTC
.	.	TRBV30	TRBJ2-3	CASGRLTDTQYF	TGTGCCTCGGGGCGGCTGACAGATACGCAGTATTTT
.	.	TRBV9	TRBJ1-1	CASSGAYGVGTEAFF	TGTGCCAGCAGCGGGGCTTACGGGGTAGGCACTGAAGCTTTCTTT
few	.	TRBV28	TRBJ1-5	CASRESNQPQHF	TGTGCCAGCCGGGAGAGCAATCAGCCCCAGCATTTT
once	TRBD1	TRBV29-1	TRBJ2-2	CSVEMGDRAAGELFF	TGCAGCGTTGAGATGGGGGACAGGGCTGCCGGGGAGCTGTTTTTT
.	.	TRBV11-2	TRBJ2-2	CASSLRAQGSTGELFF	TGTGCCAGCAGCTTAAGGGCACAGGGCAGCACCGGGGAGCTGTTTTTT
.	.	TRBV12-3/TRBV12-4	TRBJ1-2	CASRKAARSYGYTF	TGTGCCAGCAGAAAAGCTGCCAGGTCCTATGGCTACACCTTC
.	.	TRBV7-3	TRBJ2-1	CASSFQAISYNEQFF	TGTGCCAGCAGCTTCCAGGCTATTTCCTACAATGAGCAGTTCTTC
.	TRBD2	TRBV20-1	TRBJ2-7	CSARGSSGSSYEQYF	TGCAGTGCTAGGGGTTCTAGCGGGAGCTCCTACGAGCAGTACTTC
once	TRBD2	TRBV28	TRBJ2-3	CATVRGGTDTQYF	TGTGCCACCGTGCGGGGGGGGACAGATACGCAGTATTTT
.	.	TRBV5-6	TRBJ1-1	CASSLGVRDTEAFF	TGTGCCAGCAGCTTAGGGGTTCGGGACACTGAAGCTTTCTTT
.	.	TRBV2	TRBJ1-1	CASSYARPMNTEAFF	TGTGCCAGCAGTTACGCCCGGCCCATGAACACTGAAGCTTTCTTT
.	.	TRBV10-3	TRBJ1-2	CAISDQGILDPRGGYTF	TGTGCCATCAGTGACCAGGGGATCCTGGATCCTCGCGGGGGCTACACCTTC
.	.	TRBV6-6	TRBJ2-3	CASSLSGSTTDTQYF	TGTGCCAGCAGTTTAAGCGGGTCCACCACAGATACGCAGTATTTT
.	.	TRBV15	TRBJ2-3	CATSRGLAPSTDTQYF	TGTGCCACCAGCAGAGGGCTAGCGCCTAGCACAGATACGCAGTATTTT
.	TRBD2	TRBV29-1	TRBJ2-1	CSVGGLAGRGGYNEQFF	TGCAGCGTCGGGGGACTAGCGGGTCGGGGGGGATACAATGAGCAGTTCTTC
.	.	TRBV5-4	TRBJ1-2	CASSNDLTYGYTF	TGTGCCAGCAGCAACGATTTGACCTATGGCTACACCTTC
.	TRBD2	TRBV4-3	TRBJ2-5	CASSQGLAGGQETQYF	TGCGCCAGCAGCCAAGGTCTAGCGGGGGGACAAGAGACCCAGTACTTC
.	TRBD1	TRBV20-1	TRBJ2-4	CSAIGQVENIQYF	TGCAGTGCTATTGGACAGGTCGAAAACATTCAGTACTTC
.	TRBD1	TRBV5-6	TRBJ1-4	CASSDRDRDEKLFF	TGTGCCAGCAGCGACCGGGACAGGGATGAAAAACTGTTTTTT
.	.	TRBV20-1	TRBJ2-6	CSARTAGANVLTF	TGCAGTGCTAGGACGGCGGGAGCCAACGTCCTGACTTTC
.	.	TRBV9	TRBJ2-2	CASSVSGTDTGELFF	TGTGCCAGCAGCGTATCAGGGACCGACACCGGGGAGCTGTTTTTT
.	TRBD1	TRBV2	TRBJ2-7	CASGGQGTYEQYF	TGTGCCAGCGGAGGACAGGGGACCTACGAGCAGTACTTC
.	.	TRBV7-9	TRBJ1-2	CASSLAKAGYTF	TGTGCCAGCAGCTTAGCCAAGGCTGGCTACACCTTC